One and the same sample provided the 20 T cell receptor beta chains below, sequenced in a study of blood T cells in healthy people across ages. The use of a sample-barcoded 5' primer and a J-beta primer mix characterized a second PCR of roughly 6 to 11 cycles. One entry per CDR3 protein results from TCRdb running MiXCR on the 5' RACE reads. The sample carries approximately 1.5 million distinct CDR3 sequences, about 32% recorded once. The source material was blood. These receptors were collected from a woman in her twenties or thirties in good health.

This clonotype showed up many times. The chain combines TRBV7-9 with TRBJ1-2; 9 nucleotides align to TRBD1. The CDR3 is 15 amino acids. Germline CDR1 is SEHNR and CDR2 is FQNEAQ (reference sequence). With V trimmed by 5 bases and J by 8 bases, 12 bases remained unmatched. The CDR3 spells CASSLKGTGTWGYTF. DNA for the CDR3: TGTGCCAGCAGCCTCAAGGGGACAGGGACTTGGGGCTACACCTTC.

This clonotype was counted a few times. CDR3 amino acids: CATSPRTGVTGELFF. The CDR3 region has the DNA TGTGCCACCAGTCCACGGACAGGGGTAACCGGGGAGCTGTTTTTT. The rearrangement links TRBV15 to TRBJ2-2, with TRBD1 identical over 9 bases. Germline assignment: CDR1 LNHNV and CDR2 YYDKDF (reference sequence). V gave up 6 bases and J gave up 5 bases; unmatched junction bases: 7. This CDR3 has 15 residues.

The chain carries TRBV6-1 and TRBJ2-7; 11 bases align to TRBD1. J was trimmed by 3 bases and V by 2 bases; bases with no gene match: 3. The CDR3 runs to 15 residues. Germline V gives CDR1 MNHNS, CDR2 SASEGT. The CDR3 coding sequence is TGTGCCAGCAGTGAACTCGGGACAGGGGGCTACGAGCAGTACTTC. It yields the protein CASSELGTGGYEQYF.

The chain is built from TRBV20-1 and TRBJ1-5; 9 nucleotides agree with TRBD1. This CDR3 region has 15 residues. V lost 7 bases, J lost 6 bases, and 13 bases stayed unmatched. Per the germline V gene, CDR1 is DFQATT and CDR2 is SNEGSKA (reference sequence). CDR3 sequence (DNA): TGCAGTGTCAACAAGGACAGGGGTTATATTCAGCCCCAGCATTTT. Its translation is CSVNKDRGYIQPQHF.

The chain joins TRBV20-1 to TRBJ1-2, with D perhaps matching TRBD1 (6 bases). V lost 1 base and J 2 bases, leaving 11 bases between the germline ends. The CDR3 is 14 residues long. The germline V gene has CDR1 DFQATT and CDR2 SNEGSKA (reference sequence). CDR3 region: CSARGGAPNYGYTF. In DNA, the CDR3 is TGCAGTGCTAGAGGGGGGGCCCCCAACTATGGCTACACCTTC.

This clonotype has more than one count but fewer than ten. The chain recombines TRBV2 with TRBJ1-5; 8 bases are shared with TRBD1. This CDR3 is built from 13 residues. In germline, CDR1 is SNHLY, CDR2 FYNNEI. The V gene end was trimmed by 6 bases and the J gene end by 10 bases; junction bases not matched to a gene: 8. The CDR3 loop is CASSRQGQGPQHF. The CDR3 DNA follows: TGTGCCAGCAGCCGACAGGGGCAGGGACCCCAGCATTTT.

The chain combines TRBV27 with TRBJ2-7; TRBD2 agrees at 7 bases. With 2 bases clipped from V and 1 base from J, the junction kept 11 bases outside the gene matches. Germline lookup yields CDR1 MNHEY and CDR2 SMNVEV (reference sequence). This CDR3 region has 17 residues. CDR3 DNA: TGTGCCAGCAGTTTAGCTCTTGGACTAGTGGGTTCCTACGAGCAGTACTTC. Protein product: CASSLALGLVGSYEQYF.

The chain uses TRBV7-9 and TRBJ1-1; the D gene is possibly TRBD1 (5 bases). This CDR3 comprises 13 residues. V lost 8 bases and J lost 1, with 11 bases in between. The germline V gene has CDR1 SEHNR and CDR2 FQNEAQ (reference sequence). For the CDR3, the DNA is TGTGCCAGCGGGACTACAGAGAACACTGAAGCTTTCTTT. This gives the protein CASGTTENTEAFF.

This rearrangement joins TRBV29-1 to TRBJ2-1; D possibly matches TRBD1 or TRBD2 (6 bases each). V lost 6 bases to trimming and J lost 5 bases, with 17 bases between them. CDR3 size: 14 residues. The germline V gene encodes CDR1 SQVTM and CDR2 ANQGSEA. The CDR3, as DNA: TGCAGCGTACGGGGGCTGCTTCTTGACAATGAGCAGTTCTTC. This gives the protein CSVRGLLLDNEQFF.

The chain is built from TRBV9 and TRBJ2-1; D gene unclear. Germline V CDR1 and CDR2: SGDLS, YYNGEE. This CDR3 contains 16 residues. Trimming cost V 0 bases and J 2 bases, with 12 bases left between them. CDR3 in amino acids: CASSVGSRNTYNEQFF. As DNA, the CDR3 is TGTGCCAGCAGCGTAGGGAGCCGGAATACCTACAATGAGCAGTTCTTC.

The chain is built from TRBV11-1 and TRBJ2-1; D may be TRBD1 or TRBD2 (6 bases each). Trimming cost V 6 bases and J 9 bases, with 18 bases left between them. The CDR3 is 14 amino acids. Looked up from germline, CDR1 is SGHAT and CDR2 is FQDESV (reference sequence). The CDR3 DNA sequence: TGTGCCAGCAGAGAGACCGGGGGCTCTAGTGAGCAGTTCTTC. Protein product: CASRETGGSSEQFF.

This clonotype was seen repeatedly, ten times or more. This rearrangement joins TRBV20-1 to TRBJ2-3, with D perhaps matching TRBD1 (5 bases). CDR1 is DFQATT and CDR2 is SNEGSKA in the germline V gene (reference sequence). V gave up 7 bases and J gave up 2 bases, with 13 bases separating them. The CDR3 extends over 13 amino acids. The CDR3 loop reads CSVTGPSTDTQYF. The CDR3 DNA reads TGCAGTGTTACAGGCCCTTCCACAGATACGCAGTATTTT.

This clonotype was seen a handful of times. The chain's CDR3 is CASKAGPRETQYF. Written as DNA, the CDR3 is TGTGCCAGCAAGGCGGGACCCCGTGAGACCCAGTACTTC. J is TRBJ2-5 and V is TRBV12-3 or TRBV12-4; a weak D match, TRBD2 (6 bases). This CDR3 is built from 13 residues. Trimming removed 7 bases at V and 5 bases at J, with 14 bases between.

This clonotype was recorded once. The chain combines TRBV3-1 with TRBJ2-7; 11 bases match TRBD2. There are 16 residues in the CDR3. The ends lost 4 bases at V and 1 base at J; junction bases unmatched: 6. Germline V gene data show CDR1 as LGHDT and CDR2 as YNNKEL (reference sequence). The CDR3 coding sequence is TGTGCCAGCAGCCCCGAACTAGCGGGAGAGTCCTACGAGCAGTACTTC. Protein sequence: CASSPELAGESYEQYF.

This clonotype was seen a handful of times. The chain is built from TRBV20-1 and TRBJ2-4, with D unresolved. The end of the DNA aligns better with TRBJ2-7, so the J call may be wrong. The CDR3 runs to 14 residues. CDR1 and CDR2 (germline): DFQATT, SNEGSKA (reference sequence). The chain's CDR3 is CSARDSAKLREQYF. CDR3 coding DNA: TGCAGTGCTAGAGATTCAGCGAAGCTCCGCGAGCAGTACTTC.

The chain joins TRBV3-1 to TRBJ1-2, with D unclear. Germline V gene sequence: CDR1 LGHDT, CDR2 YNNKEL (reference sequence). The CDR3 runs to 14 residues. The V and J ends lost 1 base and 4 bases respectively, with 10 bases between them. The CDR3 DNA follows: TGTGCCAGCAGCCAAGTAGGGAGCGTCTATGGCTACACCTTC. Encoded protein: CASSQVGSVYGYTF.

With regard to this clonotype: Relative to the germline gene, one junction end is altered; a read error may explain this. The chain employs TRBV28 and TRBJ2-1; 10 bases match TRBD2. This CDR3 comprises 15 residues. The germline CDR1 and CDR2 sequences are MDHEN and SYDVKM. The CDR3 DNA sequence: TGTGCCGGCAGTTCCAGCGGGAGGGTCGACAATGAGCAGTTCTTC. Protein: CAGSSSGRVDNEQFF.

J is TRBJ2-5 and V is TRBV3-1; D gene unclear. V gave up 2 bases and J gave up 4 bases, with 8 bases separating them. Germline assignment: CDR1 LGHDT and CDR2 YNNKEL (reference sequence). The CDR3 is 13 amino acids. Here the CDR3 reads CASSQNHGETQYF. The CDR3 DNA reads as TGTGCCAGCAGCCAAAATCATGGAGAGACCCAGTACTTC.

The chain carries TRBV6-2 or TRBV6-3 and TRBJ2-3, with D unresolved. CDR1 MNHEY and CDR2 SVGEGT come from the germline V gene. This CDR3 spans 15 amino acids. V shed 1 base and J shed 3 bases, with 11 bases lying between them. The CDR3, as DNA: TGTGCCAGCAGTTACTATGTAGCTCCAACAGATACGCAGTATTTT. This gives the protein CASSYYVAPTDTQYF.

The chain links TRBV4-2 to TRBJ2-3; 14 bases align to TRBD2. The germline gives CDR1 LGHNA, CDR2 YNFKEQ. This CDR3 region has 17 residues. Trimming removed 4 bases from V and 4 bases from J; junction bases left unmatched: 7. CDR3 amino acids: CASSPGLAGGSADTQYF. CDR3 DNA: TGTGCCAGCAGCCCTGGACTAGCGGGGGGTAGCGCAGATACGCAGTATTTT.